The clone carrying this T cell receptor beta chain was detected only a few times. The data are from a study of blood T cells in healthy people across ages. Individuals who donated were healthy Caucasians from Russia aged roughly 6 to 100. The ends were cut back, 4 bases at V and 2 bases at J, with 15 bases in the middle. CDR3 length: 15 amino acids. Germline-derived CDR1 and CDR2 are SGHTA and FQGNSA. With a J-beta primer mix and a sample-barcoded 5' primer, a second PCR ran 7 to 11 cycles. TCRdb reprocessed the 5' RACE reads with MiXCR, giving one entry per CDR3 protein. The repertoire holds 1 million to 1.2 million distinct CDR3 sequences, around two fifths seen once, with around 13% in the top ten.

This sequence joins TRBV7-2 and TRBJ2-7; possible D gene TRBD1, 6 bases. The TCR was taken from a man younger than 35 in good health. Source material: blood. CDR3 residues: CASSSHIQGTYEQYF. The CDR3 DNA is TGTGCCAGCAGCTCCCACATACAGGGAACCTACGAGCAGTACTTC.